This TCR beta chain was identified during a study of PD-1 blockade in mismatch repair-deficient tumors. Study-level background: Enrolled about 2013-2016, patients had progressing, pretreated mismatch repair-deficient cancers of 12 types. Findings of the study overall: Tumor-resident clones, often undetectable pretreatment in blood, expanded then contracted after pembrolizumab.

V gave up 4 bases and J gave up 6 bases; unmatched junction bases: 10. CDR3 length: 16 residues. The germline gives CDR1 SGHTA, CDR2 FQGNSA. Method: immunoSEQ multiplex PCR; TCRdb's copy keeps in-frame clones and lacks some. This sample has about 79,000 clones; 65% to 85% occur once, and the top ten carry roughly 6%. Turning to this clone: The target antigen is unknown.

The sequence was collected from an adult with mismatch repair-deficient cancer. The sample consisted of peripheral blood, taken 44 weeks after starting pembrolizumab. The genes are TRBV7-2 and TRBJ2-7; 12 bases are shared with TRBD2. The CDR3 DNA is TGTGCCAGCAGCTCCGCACTAGCGGGAGGTTCCCCCGAGCAGTACTTC. Translating it yields CASSSALAGGSPEQYF.